These 13 T cell receptor beta chains originate from one sample sequenced in a study of cytomegalovirus exposure and HLA in healthy donors. The PCR contained 60 Vbeta and 13 Jbeta primers. The method was immunoSEQ multiplex PCR; TCRdb's version includes in-frame clones alone and lacks a portion of them. The data hold over 130,000 clones, with 70% to 85% observed a single time. Sequenced input: PBMCs. All receptors derive from a man aged 40-49 years in good health and CMV-seronegative.

This clone was counted a few times. The V and J genes are TRBV7-9 and TRBJ1-5; D call uncertain. Trimming removed 1 base from V and 2 bases from J, with 15 bases in between. The CDR3 is 17 amino acids. CDR1 and CDR2 from the germline V gene are SEHNR and FQNEAQ (reference sequence). The CDR3 protein is CASSLVPTLGGNQPQHF. In DNA form, the CDR3 reads TGTGCCAGCAGCTTAGTTCCCACCCTCGGAGGCAATCAGCCCCAGCATTTT.

This rearrangement joins TRBV15 to TRBJ1-5; tentative D call: TRBD1 (5 bases). V was trimmed by 2 bases and J by 4 bases, leaving 15 bases between them. The CDR3 is made up of 16 amino acids. CDR1 is LNHNV and CDR2 is YYDKDF in the germline V gene (reference sequence). The CDR3 here is CATSRSRQRDNQPQHF. As DNA, the CDR3 is TGTGCCACCAGCAGATCTCGACAGAGAGATAATCAGCCCCAGCATTTT.

The genes are TRBV2 and TRBJ1-4; D is possibly TRBD1 (6 bases). Germline CDR1 SNHLY, CDR2 FYNNEI. Trimming cost V 7 bases and J 4 bases, with 10 bases left between them. The CDR3 is made up of 13 amino acids. The CDR3: CASIQGLNEKLFF. DNA of the CDR3: TGTGCCAGCATACAGGGCCTTAATGAAAAACTGTTTTTT.

V and J are TRBV9 and TRBJ2-7; 9 bases agree with TRBD2. V dropped 3 bases and J dropped 5; count of bases not matched to a gene: 12. The CDR3 loop spans 16 amino acids. From germline, CDR1 is SGDLS and CDR2 YYNGEE. The CDR3 nucleotides read TGTGCCAGCAGCGAACTACCCATAGCGGGAGAGAACGAGCAGTACTTC. Its protein is CASSELPIAGENEQYF.

This clone is a singleton in its sample. The chain carries TRBV18 and TRBJ2-1, with 10 positions matching TRBD1. There are 15 residues in the CDR3. Losses at the gene ends were 6 bases for V and 2 bases for J; bases not matched to a gene: 4. The germline CDR1 and CDR2 sequences are KGHSH and LQKENI. Here the CDR3 DNA reads TGTGCCAGCTCCCCTGACAGGGGGCCCTACAATGAGCAGTTCTTC. Translating it yields CASSPDRGPYNEQFF.

About this clone itself: Germline is not matched at one junction end, which may reflect a read error. J is TRBJ2-5 and V is TRBV9; D possibly corresponds to TRBD2 (5 bases). Per germline, CDR1 SGDLS and CDR2 YYNGEE. The CDR3 loop spans 13 amino acids. The CDR3 spells CASSVFREENQYF. The CDR3 DNA follows: TGTGCCAGCAGCGTTTTCCGGGAAGAGAACCAGTACTTC. Drawing the rest from reference TRBV9 and TRBJ2-5, the complete variable domain is DSGVTQTPKHLITATGQRVTLRCSPRSGDLSVYWYQQSLDQGLQFLIQYYNGEERAKGNILERFSAQQFPDLHSELNLSSLELGDSALYFCASSVFREENQYFGPGTRLLVL.

The rearrangement links TRBV7-9 to TRBJ1-2; tentative D call: TRBD1 (6 bases). Germline CDR1 reads SEHNR; CDR2 reads FQNEAQ (reference sequence). Trimming removed 5 bases at V and 2 bases at J, with 18 bases between. CDR3 length equals 16 residues. The CDR3 coding sequence is TGTGCCAGCAGCGCCACCACAGGGATTGGGAACTATGGCTACACCTTC. Protein product: CASSATTGIGNYGYTF.

The chain joins TRBV6-6 to TRBJ2-1; D possibly corresponds to TRBD2 (6 bases). CDR1 MNHNY and CDR2 SVGAGI come from the germline V gene (reference sequence). The CDR3 extends over 13 amino acids. Trimming stripped 7 bases from V and 6 bases from J, with 13 bases between. This CDR3 is CASIPAGFNEQFF. As DNA, the CDR3 is TGTGCCAGCATCCCGGCGGGGTTCAATGAGCAGTTCTTC.

Note on this clone: The sample contains more than one DNA sequence encoding this CDR3. This sequence joins TRBV28 and TRBJ2-4; 7 bases fit TRBD1. The CDR3 covers 13 residues. Per germline, CDR1 MDHEN and CDR2 SYDVKM. The V and J ends lost 5 bases and 3 bases, in that order; junction bases with no gene match: 1. The CDR3 here is CASSDRDKNIQYF. The CDR3 nucleotides are TGTGCCAGCAGTGACAGGGACAAAAACATTCAGTACTTC.

V and J are TRBV12-2 and TRBJ2-1; the table's TRBD2 call for D was not verified on the DNA. TRBV12-2 is given as a pseudogene. This CDR3 is built from 17 residues. CDR3 loop: CASRLLPSGSNYNEQFF. The CDR3 DNA reads TGTGCAAGTCGCTTATTGCCTAGCGGGAGTAATTACAATGAGCAGTTCTTC.

The rearrangement uses TRBV5-4 and TRBJ1-2; D perhaps matches TRBD1 (5 bases). Germline lookup yields CDR1 SGHNT and CDR2 YYREEE (reference sequence). This CDR3 spans 15 amino acids. V was cut by 5 bases and J by 6 bases, with 20 bases left in between. Here the CDR3 reads CASRPLGGMGDGYTF. For the CDR3, the DNA is TGTGCCAGCAGGCCTTTGGGGGGAATGGGTGATGGCTACACCTTC. The full variable domain, with the rest looked up from reference TRBV5-4 and TRBJ1-2, is ETGVTQSPTHLIKTRGQQVTLRCSSQSGHNTVSWYQQALGQGPQFIFQYYREEENGRGNFPPRFSGLQFPNYSSELNVNALELDDSALYLCASRPLGGMGDGYTFGSGTRLTVV.

This chain uses TRBV6-1 with TRBJ2-7, with D tentatively TRBD1 (6 bases). Germline assignment: CDR1 MNHNS and CDR2 SASEGT. Trimming shortened V by 2 bases and J by 4 bases, and 12 bases separated the two germline ends. This CDR3 has 14 amino acids. The CDR3 region is CASSEHGGAYEQYF. DNA of the CDR3: TGTGCCAGCAGTGAACATGGGGGCGCTTACGAGCAGTACTTC.

This clone showed up just once. The genes are TRBV30 and TRBJ2-5; the D gene is possibly TRBD2 (5 bases). The CDR3 contains 13 residues. CDR1 is GTSNPN and CDR2 is SVGIG in the germline V gene (reference sequence). V lost 2 bases and J lost 2, with 9 bases in between. The CDR3 here is CAWSRTFQETQYF. The CDR3 nucleotides read TGTGCCTGGAGTAGGACTTTTCAAGAGACCCAGTACTTC.